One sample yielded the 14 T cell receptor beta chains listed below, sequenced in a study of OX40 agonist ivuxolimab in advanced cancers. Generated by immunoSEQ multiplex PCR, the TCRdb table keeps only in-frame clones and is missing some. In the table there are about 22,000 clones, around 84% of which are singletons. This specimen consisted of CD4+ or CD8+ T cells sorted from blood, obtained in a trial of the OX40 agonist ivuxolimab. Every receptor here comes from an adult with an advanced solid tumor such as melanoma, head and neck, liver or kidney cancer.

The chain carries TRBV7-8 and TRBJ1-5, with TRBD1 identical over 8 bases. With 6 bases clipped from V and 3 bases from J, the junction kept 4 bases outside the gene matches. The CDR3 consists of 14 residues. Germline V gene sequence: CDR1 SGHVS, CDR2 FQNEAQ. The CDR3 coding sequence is TGTGCCAGCAGTCCACAGGGGGTCAATCAGCCCCAGCATTTT. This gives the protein CASSPQGVNQPQHF. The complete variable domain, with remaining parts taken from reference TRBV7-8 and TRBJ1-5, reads GAGVSQSPRYKVAKRGQDVALRCDPISGHVSLFWYQQALGQGPEFLTYFQNEAQLDKSGLPSDRFFAERPEGSVSTLKIQRTQQEDSAVYLCASSPQGVNQPQHFGDGTRLSIL.

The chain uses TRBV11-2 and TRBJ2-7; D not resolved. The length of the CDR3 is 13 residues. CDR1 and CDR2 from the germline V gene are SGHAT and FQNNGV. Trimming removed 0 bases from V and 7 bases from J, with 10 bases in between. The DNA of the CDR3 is TGTGCCAGCAGCTTAGATTCAGACATGGAGCAGTACTTC. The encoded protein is CASSLDSDMEQYF.

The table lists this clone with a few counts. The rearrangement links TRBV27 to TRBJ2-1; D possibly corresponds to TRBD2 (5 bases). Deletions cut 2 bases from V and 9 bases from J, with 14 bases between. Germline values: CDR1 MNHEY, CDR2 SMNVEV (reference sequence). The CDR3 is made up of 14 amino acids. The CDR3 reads CASSLDPVGGEQFF. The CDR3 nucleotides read TGTGCCAGCAGTTTAGATCCAGTCGGAGGTGAGCAGTTCTTC.

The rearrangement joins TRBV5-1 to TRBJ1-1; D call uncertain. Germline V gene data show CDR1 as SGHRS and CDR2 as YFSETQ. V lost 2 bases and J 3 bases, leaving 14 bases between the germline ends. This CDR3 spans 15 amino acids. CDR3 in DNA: TGCGCCAGCAGCTTAGCACCCGGCAGCCACACTGAAGCTTTCTTT. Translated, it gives CASSLAPGSHTEAFF.

The CDR3 DNA sequence: TGTGCCAGCAGCTTAGTTGGTGGGGGGAGGAACACTGAAGCTTTCTTT. Translated, it gives CASSLVGGGRNTEAFF. The V call is TRBV7-8, the J call TRBJ1-1; D possibly corresponds to TRBD1 (5 bases). This CDR3 has 16 amino acids. Germline CDR1 SGHVS, CDR2 FQNEAQ. V lost 1 base to trimming and J lost 1 base, with 13 bases between them. Full variable domain (rest looked up from reference TRBV7-8 and TRBJ1-1): GAGVSQSPRYKVAKRGQDVALRCDPISGHVSLFWYQQALGQGPEFLTYFQNEAQLDKSGLPSDRFFAERPEGSVSTLKIQRTQQEDSAVYLCASSLVGGGRNTEAFFGQGTRLTVV.

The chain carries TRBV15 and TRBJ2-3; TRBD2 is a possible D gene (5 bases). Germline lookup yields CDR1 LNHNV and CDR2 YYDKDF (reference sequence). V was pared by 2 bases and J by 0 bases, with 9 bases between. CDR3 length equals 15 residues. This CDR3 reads CATSRPAASTDTQYF. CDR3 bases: TGTGCCACCAGCAGACCAGCGGCTAGCACAGATACGCAGTATTTT.

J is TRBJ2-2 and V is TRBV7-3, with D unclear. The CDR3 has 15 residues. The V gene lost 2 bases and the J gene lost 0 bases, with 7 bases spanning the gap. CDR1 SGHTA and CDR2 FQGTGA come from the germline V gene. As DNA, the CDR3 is TGTGCCAGCAGCTTACTGGCAACGAACACCGGGGAGCTGTTTTTT. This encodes CASSLLATNTGELFF.

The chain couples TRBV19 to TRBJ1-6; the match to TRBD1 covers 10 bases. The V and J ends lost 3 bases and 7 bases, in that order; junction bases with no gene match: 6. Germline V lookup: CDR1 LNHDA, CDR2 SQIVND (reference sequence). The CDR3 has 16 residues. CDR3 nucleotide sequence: TGTGCCAGTAGTATGGCGACGGGACAGGGGAATTCACCCCTCCACTTT. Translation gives CASSMATGQGNSPLHF.

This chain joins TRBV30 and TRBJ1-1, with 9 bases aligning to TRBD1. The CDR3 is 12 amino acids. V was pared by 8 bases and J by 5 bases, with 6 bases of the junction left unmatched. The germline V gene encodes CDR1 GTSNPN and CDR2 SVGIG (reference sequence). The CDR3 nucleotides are TGTGCCAGTTACAGGGGGCGAACTGAAGCTTTCTTT. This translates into CASYRGRTEAFF.

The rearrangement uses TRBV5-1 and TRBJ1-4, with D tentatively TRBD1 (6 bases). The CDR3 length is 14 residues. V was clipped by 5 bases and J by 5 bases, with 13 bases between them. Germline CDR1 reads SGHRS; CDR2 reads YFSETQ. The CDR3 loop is CASRTGRQNEKLFF. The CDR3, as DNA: TGCGCCAGCAGAACAGGGAGACAGAATGAAAAACTGTTTTTT.

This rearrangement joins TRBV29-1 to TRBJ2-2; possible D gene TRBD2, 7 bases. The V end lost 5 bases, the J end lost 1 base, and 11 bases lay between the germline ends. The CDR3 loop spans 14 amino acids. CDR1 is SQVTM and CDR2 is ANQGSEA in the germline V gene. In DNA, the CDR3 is TGCAGCGTTCGCGGGGGCCGGAACACCGGGGAGCTGTTTTTT. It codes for CSVRGGRNTGELFF.

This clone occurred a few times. DNA for the CDR3: TGTGCCAGCAGCCAGGGACAGCATAGGAACACTGAAGCTTTCTTT. Translation: CASSQGQHRNTEAFF. The chain has TRBV5-8 and TRBJ1-1, with 7 bases aligning to TRBD1. The CDR3 consists of 15 residues. J was trimmed by 1 base and V by 4 bases; bases with no gene match: 7. From germline, CDR1 is SGHTS and CDR2 YDEGEE.

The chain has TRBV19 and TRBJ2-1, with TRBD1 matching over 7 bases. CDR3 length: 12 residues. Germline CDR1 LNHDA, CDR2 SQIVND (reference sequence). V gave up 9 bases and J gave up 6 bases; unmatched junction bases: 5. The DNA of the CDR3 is TGTGCCAGCAGGGGGATGGTCAATGAGCAGTTCTTC. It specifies CASRGMVNEQFF.

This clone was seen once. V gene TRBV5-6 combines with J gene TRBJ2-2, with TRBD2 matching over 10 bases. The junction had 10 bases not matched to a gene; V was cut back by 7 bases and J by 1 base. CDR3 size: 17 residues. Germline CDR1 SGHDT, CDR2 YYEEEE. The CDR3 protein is CASGTLAGVRNTGELFF. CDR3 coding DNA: TGTGCCAGCGGCACGCTAGCGGGAGTCCGGAACACCGGGGAGCTGTTTTTT.